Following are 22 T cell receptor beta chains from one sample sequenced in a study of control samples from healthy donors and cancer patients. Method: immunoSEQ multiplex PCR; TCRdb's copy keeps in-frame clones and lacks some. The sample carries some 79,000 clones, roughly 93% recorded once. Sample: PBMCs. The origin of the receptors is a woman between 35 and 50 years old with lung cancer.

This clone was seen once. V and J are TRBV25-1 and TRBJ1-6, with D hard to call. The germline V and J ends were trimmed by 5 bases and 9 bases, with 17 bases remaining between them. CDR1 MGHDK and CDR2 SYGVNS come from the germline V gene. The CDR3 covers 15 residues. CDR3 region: CASSSTGQSFSPLHF. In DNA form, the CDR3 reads TGTGCCAGCAGTTCAACCGGGCAAAGCTTTTCACCCCTCCACTTT.

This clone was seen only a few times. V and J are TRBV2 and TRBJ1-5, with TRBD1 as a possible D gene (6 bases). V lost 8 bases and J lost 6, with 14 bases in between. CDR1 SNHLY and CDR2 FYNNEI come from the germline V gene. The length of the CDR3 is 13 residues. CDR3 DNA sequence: TGTGCCAGCCGGGCGGGGGGGCGTCAGCCCCAGCATTTT. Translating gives CASRAGGRQPQHF.

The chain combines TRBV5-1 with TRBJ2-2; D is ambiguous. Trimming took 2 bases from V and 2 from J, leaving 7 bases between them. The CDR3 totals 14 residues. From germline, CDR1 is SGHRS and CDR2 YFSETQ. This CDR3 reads CASSFSINTGELFF. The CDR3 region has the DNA TGCGCCAGCAGCTTTTCGATTAACACCGGGGAGCTGTTTTTT.

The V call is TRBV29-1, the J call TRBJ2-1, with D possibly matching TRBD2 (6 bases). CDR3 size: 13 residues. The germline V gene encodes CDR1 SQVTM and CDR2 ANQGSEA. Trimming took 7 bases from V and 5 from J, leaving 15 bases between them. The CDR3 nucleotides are TGCAGCGGCCTCCTGGAGGGGAACAATGAGCAGTTCTTC. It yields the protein CSGLLEGNNEQFF.

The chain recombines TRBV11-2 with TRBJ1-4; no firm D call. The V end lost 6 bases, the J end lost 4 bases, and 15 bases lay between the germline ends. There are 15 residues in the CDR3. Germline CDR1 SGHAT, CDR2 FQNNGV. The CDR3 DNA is TGTGCCAGCAGGGGTCTTCGGTACGATAATGAAAAACTGTTTTTT. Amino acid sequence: CASRGLRYDNEKLFF.

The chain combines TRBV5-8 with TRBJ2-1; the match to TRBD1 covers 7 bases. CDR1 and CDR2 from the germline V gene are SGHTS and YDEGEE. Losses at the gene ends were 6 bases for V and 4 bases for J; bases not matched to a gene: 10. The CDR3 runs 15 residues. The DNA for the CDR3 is TGTGCCAGCAACCTACGAAGACAGGGTTACAATGAGCAGTTCTTC. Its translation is CASNLRRQGYNEQFF. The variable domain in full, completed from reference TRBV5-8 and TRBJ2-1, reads EAGVTQSPTHLIKTRGQQATLRCSPISGHTSVYWYQQALGLGLQFLLWYDEGEERNRGNFPPRFSGRQFPNYSSELNVNALELEDSALYLCASNLRRQGYNEQFFGPGTRLTVL.

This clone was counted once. This CDR3 reads CASSSPSGGTYNEQFF. DNA of the CDR3: TGTGCCAGCAGCTCCCCTAGCGGGGGGACCTACAATGAGCAGTTCTTC. The gene calls are TRBV7-2 and TRBJ2-1; 11 bases agree with TRBD2. Germline loops: CDR1 SGHTA, CDR2 FQGNSA. The CDR3 covers 16 residues. V gave up 4 bases and J gave up 2 bases; unmatched junction bases: 4.

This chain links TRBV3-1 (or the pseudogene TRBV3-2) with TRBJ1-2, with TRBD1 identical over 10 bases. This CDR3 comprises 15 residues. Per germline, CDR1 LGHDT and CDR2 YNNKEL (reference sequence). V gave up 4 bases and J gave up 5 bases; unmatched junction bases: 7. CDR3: CASSRRTGGRYGYTF. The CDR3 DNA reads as TGTGCCAGCAGCCGCCGGACAGGGGGGAGATATGGCTACACCTTC.

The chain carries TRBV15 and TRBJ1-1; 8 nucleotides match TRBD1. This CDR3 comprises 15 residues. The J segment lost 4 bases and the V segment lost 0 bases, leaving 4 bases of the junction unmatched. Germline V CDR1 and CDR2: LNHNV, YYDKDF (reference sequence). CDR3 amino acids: CATSRDRGPFTEAFF. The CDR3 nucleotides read TGTGCCACCAGCAGAGACAGGGGGCCCTTCACTGAAGCTTTCTTT.

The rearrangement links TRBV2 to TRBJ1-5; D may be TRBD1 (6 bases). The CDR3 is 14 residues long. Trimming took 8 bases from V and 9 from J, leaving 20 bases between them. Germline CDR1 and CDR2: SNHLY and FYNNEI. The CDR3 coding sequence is TGTGCCAGCGGGTCGGGCGGGGGCCTTGGGCCCCAGCATTTT. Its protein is CASGSGGGLGPQHF.

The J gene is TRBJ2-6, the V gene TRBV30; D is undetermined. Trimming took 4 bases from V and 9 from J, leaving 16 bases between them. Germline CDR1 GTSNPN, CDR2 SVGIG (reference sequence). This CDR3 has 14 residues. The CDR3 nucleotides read TGTGCCTGGATCTCGGGCGGTTGGGGCAACGTCCTGACTTTC. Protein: CAWISGGWGNVLTF.

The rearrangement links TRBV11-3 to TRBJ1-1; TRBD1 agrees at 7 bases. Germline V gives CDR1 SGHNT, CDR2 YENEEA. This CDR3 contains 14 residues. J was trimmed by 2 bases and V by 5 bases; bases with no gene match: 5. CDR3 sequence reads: CASSMGQPNTEAFF. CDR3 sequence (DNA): TGTGCCAGCAGCATGGGACAGCCTAACACTGAAGCTTTCTTT.

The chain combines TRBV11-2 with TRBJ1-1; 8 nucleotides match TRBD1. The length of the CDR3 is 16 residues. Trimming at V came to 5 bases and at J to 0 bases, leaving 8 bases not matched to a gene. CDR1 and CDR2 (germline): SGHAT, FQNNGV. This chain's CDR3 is CASSVGDRRMNTEAFF. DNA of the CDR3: TGTGCCAGCAGCGTAGGGGACAGGAGGATGAACACTGAAGCTTTCTTT.

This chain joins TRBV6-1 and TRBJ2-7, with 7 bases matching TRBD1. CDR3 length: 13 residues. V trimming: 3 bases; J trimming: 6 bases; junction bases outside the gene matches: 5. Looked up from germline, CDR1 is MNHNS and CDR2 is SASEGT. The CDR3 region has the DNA TGTGCCAGCAGTGATGACAGGGTAGGCGAGCAGTACTTC. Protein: CASSDDRVGEQYF.

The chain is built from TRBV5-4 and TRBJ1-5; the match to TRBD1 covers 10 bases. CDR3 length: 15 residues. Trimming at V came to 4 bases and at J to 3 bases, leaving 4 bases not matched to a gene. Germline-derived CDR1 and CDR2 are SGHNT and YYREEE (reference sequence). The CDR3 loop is CASSVDRGLNQPQHF. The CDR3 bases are TGTGCCAGCAGCGTTGACAGGGGGCTCAATCAGCCCCAGCATTTT.

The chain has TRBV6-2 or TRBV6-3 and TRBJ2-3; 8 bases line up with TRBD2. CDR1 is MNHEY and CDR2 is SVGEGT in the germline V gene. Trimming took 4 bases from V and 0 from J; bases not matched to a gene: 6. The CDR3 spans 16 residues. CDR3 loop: CASSSAAGGSTDTQYF. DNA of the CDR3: TGTGCCAGCAGTTCGGCCGCGGGGGGCAGCACAGATACGCAGTATTTT.

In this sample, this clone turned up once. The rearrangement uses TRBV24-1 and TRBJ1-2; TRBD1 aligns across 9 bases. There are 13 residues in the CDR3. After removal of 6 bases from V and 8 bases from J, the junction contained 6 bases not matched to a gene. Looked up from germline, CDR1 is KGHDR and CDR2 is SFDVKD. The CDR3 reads CATSTRTGAGYTF. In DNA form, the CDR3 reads TGTGCCACCAGTACTAGGACAGGGGCCGGCTACACCTTC.

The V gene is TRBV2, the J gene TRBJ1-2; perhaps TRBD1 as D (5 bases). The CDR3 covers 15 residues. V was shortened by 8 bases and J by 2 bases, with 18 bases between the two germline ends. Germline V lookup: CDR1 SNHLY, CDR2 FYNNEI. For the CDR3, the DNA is TGTGCCAGCCCTTGGGGGACTACAGAGAACTATGGCTACACCTTC. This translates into CASPWGTTENYGYTF.

DNA for the CDR3: TGTGCCAGCAGCCAATTAGGACAGGGGATCGGAAACACCATATATTTT. Its translation: CASSQLGQGIGNTIYF. The chain is built from TRBV3-1 (or the pseudogene TRBV3-2) and TRBJ1-3; 9 bases map to TRBD1. V was clipped by 2 bases and J by 4 bases; unmatched bases: 6. CDR1 and CDR2 (germline): LGHDT, YNNKEL (reference sequence). The CDR3 sequence is 16 residues long.

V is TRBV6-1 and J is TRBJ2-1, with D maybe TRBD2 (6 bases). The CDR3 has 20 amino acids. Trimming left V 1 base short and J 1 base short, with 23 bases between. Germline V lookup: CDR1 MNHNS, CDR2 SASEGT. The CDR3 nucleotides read TGTGCCAGCAGTGAAGAGTCGGGACGGGGGAGGTTGAGTTCCTACAATGAGCAGTTCTTC. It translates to CASSEESGRGRLSSYNEQFF.

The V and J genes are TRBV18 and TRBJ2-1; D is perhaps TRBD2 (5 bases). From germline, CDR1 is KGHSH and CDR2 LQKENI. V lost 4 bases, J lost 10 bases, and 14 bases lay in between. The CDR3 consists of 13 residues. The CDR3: CASSLAGDGEQFF. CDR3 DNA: TGTGCCAGCTCACTAGCCGGGGATGGGGAGCAGTTCTTC.

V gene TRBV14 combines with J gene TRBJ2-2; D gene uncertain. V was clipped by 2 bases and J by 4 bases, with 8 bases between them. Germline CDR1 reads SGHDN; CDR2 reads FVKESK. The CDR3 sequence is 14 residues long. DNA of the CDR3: TGTGCCAGCAGCCAATCCCGGATCACCGGGGAGCTGTTTTTT. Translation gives CASSQSRITGELFF.